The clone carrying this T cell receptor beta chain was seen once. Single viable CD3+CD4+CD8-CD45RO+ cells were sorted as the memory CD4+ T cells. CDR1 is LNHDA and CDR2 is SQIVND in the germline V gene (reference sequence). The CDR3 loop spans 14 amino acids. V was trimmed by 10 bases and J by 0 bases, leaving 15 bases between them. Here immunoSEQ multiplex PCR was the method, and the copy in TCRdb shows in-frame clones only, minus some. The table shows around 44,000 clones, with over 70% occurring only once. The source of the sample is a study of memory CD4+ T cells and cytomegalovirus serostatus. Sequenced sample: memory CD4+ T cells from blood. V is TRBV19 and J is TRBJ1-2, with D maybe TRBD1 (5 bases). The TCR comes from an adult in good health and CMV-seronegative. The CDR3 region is CATTRAGTNYGYTF. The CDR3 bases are TGTGCCACTACTCGGGCAGGGACTAACTATGGCTACACCTTC.